Listed below are T cell receptor beta chains from one sample, sequenced in a study of T cells expressing NK-cell markers. One entry per CDR3 protein, without DNA, is what TCRdb gives after re-calling the 5' RACE reads. The record lists a few hundred thousand distinct CDR3 sequences, of which the ten most abundant hold approximately 0.41%. Sequencing input: blood T cells: a sorted CD56 or NKG2C T cell subset, CD4+ or CD8+ T cells, or bulk PBMC T cells (not recorded which). These receptors were taken from a man aged 18 to 30 in good health. Both conserved end residues are part of each CDR3. The order of the fields is V gene, J gene, CDR3 length, CDR3 protein.

V gene: TRBV19; J gene: TRBJ2-3; CDR3 length: 15; CDR3 protein: CASSLASGTPDTQYF
V gene: TRBV11-2; J gene: TRBJ2-5; CDR3 length: 14; CDR3 protein: CASSHGSAGETQYF
V gene: TRBV5-1; J gene: TRBJ2-3; CDR3 length: 16; CDR3 protein: CASSLELLAGTDTQYF
V gene: TRBV28; J gene: TRBJ1-2; CDR3 length: 12; CDR3 protein: CASSPLVGGYTF
V gene: TRBV4-1; J gene: TRBJ2-1; CDR3 length: 15; CDR3 protein: CASSQVGRNPNEQFF
V gene: TRBV11-2; J gene: TRBJ2-3; CDR3 length: 17; CDR3 protein: CASSLDLRGRSTDTQYF
V gene: TRBV12-3/TRBV12-4; J gene: TRBJ2-1; CDR3 length: 12; CDR3 protein: CASRLSLYEQFF
V gene: TRBV29-1; J gene: TRBJ2-2; CDR3 length: 14; CDR3 protein: CSVGGRAGVAELFF
V gene: TRBV11-1; J gene: TRBJ2-3; CDR3 length: 19; CDR3 protein: CASSPLAGESRSNTDTQYF
V gene: TRBV12-3/TRBV12-4; J gene: TRBJ1-6; CDR3 length: 16; CDR3 protein: CASSRTGDSYNSPLHF
V gene: TRBV5-4; J gene: TRBJ2-5; CDR3 length: 13; CDR3 protein: CASSLGGMKTQYF
V gene: TRBV14; J gene: TRBJ2-7; CDR3 length: 15; CDR3 protein: CASSLTGTGEYEQYF
V gene: TRBV4-3; J gene: TRBJ2-3; CDR3 length: 15; CDR3 protein: CASSQEGQGTDTQYF
V gene: TRBV9; J gene: TRBJ2-3; CDR3 length: 14; CDR3 protein: CASSVAGGEDTQYF
V gene: TRBV20-1; J gene: TRBJ2-1; CDR3 length: 13; CDR3 protein: CSARRGQINEQFF
V gene: TRBV5-1; J gene: TRBJ2-1; CDR3 length: 17; CDR3 protein: CASSLAPTGSSYNEQFF
V gene: TRBV7-9; J gene: TRBJ2-3; CDR3 length: 12; CDR3 protein: CASSPSGDAQYF
V gene: TRBV20-1; J gene: TRBJ2-4; CDR3 length: 14; CDR3 protein: CSARRLAAKNIQYF
V gene: TRBV10-3; J gene: TRBJ2-1; CDR3 length: 15; CDR3 protein: CAISTGTSGHNEQFF
V gene: TRBV10-3; J gene: TRBJ2-1; CDR3 length: 15; CDR3 protein: CAIRGATGGENEQFF
V gene: TRBV6-5; J gene: TRBJ1-1; CDR3 length: 15; CDR3 protein: CASTPAPPQNTEAFF
V gene: TRBV12-3/TRBV12-4; J gene: TRBJ1-5; CDR3 length: 11; CDR3 protein: CASSFRGAQHF
V gene: TRBV6-4; J gene: TRBJ2-2; CDR3 length: 17; CDR3 protein: CASRRLAGGKNTGELFF
V gene: TRBV29-1; J gene: TRBJ2-7; CDR3 length: 13; CDR3 protein: CSVTGTVLREQYF
V gene: TRBV18; J gene: TRBJ1-1; CDR3 length: 15; CDR3 protein: CASSPGRGSDTEAFF
V gene: TRBV29-1; J gene: TRBJ2-6; CDR3 length: 18; CDR3 protein: CSVEGSAGLRSGANVLTF
V gene: TRBV20-1; J gene: TRBJ1-4; CDR3 length: 14; CDR3 protein: CSAREGQGREKLFF
V gene: TRBV5-1; J gene: TRBJ1-1; CDR3 length: 15; CDR3 protein: CASSLGQVGNTEAFF
V gene: TRBV6-1; J gene: TRBJ2-6; CDR3 length: 14; CDR3 protein: CASKSGEGANVLTF
V gene: TRBV25-1; J gene: TRBJ2-5; CDR3 length: 16; CDR3 protein: CASSEGRGLERETQYF
V gene: TRBV5-1; J gene: TRBJ2-3; CDR3 length: 15; CDR3 protein: CASSRDGGAEDTQYF
V gene: TRBV6-5; J gene: TRBJ2-1; CDR3 length: 17; CDR3 protein: CASSYSIVSGSYNEQFF
V gene: TRBV30; J gene: TRBJ2-7; CDR3 length: 17; CDR3 protein: CAWTPPGQGRRTYEQYF
V gene: TRBV12-3/TRBV12-4; J gene: TRBJ2-1; CDR3 length: 16; CDR3 protein: CASSLSGRGSYNEQFF
V gene: TRBV29-1; J gene: TRBJ2-5; CDR3 length: 12; CDR3 protein: CSVDDRAETQYF
V gene: TRBV10-3; J gene: TRBJ2-1; CDR3 length: 16; CDR3 protein: CAIRGGEGGHYNEQFF
V gene: TRBV25-1; J gene: TRBJ1-6; CDR3 length: 13; CDR3 protein: CASRGDGNSPLHF
V gene: TRBV5-1; J gene: TRBJ2-3; CDR3 length: 15; CDR3 protein: CASDVQGARTDTQYF
V gene: TRBV6-4; J gene: TRBJ2-2; CDR3 length: 14; CDR3 protein: CASSDYIFTGELFF
V gene: TRBV19; J gene: TRBJ2-5; CDR3 length: 11; CDR3 protein: CASRTGETQYF
V gene: TRBV15; J gene: TRBJ2-1; CDR3 length: 17; CDR3 protein: CATSRDMGGSSYNEQFF
V gene: TRBV10-3; J gene: TRBJ2-1; CDR3 length: 14; CDR3 protein: CAISGTPGGNEQFF
V gene: TRBV3-1; J gene: TRBJ1-4; CDR3 length: 15; CDR3 protein: CASSQAGTDNEKLFF
V gene: TRBV7-3; J gene: TRBJ2-1; CDR3 length: 13; CDR3 protein: CASSPGTTNEQFF
V gene: TRBV19; J gene: TRBJ1-5; CDR3 length: 14; CDR3 protein: CASSIQGDNQPQHF
V gene: TRBV7-8; J gene: TRBJ2-1; CDR3 length: 18; CDR3 protein: CASSLYITRLAGIHEQFF
V gene: TRBV15; J gene: TRBJ2-5; CDR3 length: 14; CDR3 protein: CATSRVRAGETQYF
V gene: TRBV29-1; J gene: TRBJ1-1; CDR3 length: 11; CDR3 protein: CSGGRDTEAFF
V gene: TRBV18; J gene: TRBJ1-1; CDR3 length: 16; CDR3 protein: CASSPLGPHLLTEAFF
V gene: TRBV5-5; J gene: TRBJ1-4; CDR3 length: 13; CDR3 protein: CASSLEEGRKLFF
V gene: TRBV2; J gene: TRBJ1-2; CDR3 length: 14; CDR3 protein: CASSEVGQVYGYTF
V gene: TRBV7-8; J gene: TRBJ2-3; CDR3 length: 15; CDR3 protein: CASTLAGVSADTQYF
V gene: TRBV12-3/TRBV12-4; J gene: TRBJ2-3; CDR3 length: 15; CDR3 protein: CASSFMGQAVDTQYF
V gene: TRBV12-3/TRBV12-4; J gene: TRBJ2-7; CDR3 length: 15; CDR3 protein: CASTSTDRGAYEQYF
V gene: TRBV12-3/TRBV12-4; J gene: TRBJ2-7; CDR3 length: 15; CDR3 protein: CASSPGHGSSYEQYF
V gene: TRBV6-1; J gene: TRBJ1-4; CDR3 length: 17; CDR3 protein: CASSEAAGHSLNEKLFF
V gene: TRBV15; J gene: TRBJ2-1; CDR3 length: 14; CDR3 protein: CATSRDTVDNEQFF
V gene: TRBV10-3; J gene: TRBJ2-1; CDR3 length: 16; CDR3 protein: CAISGSRGETYNEQFF
V gene: TRBV29-1; J gene: TRBJ2-1; CDR3 length: 15; CDR3 protein: CSARLAGVAYNEQFF